This T cell receptor beta chain is from a study of blood T cell repertoires in COVID-19. Study information: From T cells, B-cell-depleted T cells, or PBMCs came the material, which was cDNA or gDNA.

The repertoire was sequenced with immunoSEQ multiplex PCR; TCRdb's copy has only in-frame clones and lacks some. The data contain 320,000 or so clones, about 89% of them singletons. The cohort comprised adults aged about 18 to 100 years residing in under 25 US areas. Donors in Cohort 3 counted as recovered after two negative PCRs, clearance, or symptom resolution. Per germline, CDR1 LGHDT and CDR2 YNNKEL (reference sequence). CDR3 length: 15 amino acids. With V trimmed by 2 bases and J by 8 bases, 9 bases remained unmatched. The sequencing input was PBMCs or T cells enriched from blood (not recorded which). This rearrangement joins TRBV3-1 (or the pseudogene TRBV3-2) to TRBJ2-5, with 9 bases that match TRBD2. This TCR came from a man between 60 and 75 years old who had recovered from COVID-19. For the CDR3, the DNA is TGTGCCAGCAGCCAACCTAGCGGGGCGGAAGGCACCCAGTACTTC. This gives the protein CASSQPSGAEGTQYF.